This T cell receptor beta chain was profiled in a study of siplizumab effects on memory and regulatory T cells. CDR1 and CDR2 from the germline V gene are ENHRY and SYGVKD. V lost 8 bases to trimming and J lost 2 bases, with 15 bases between them. The CDR3 covers 14 residues. On this clone itself: Its matching antigen is unknown.

Overall study findings and caveats: A mean of roughly 70% of mappable alloreactive CD4+ clones were Treg-derived with siplizumab, compared with 26.9% in controls. Naive T cells seemed more diverse than memory cells and seemed major alloresponse contributors. Siplizumab significantly lowered the alloreactive sequences that could be traced to unstimulated CD4+ memory cells.

Data came from immunoSEQ multiplex PCR; TCRdb stores just in-frame clones and leaves some out. The sample includes around 100,000 clones, around 93% of them seen just once. Sequencing was performed on non-Treg CD4+ T cells sorted from blood. This chain uses TRBV10-3 with TRBJ2-5, with D perhaps given as TRBD1 or TRBD2 (5 bases each). The receptor was derived from a human donor in good health. CDR3 in DNA: TGTGCCATCGCGAGGGGTGGGGATCAAGAGACCCAGTACTTC. Amino acid sequence: CAIARGGDQETQYF.